The 19 T cell receptor beta chains presented below share a single source sample, sequenced in a study of metastatic and nonmetastatic thyroid tumors. Until they underwent thyroid surgery, no patient had received any treatment. MiXCR reprocessed the PCR reads for TCRdb. The sample comprises approximately 31,000 clones, under 20% of which are singletons, and more than 9% rests with the top ten. The specimen sequenced was blood. Source of these receptors: a female donor with papillary thyroid cancer or a benign thyroid nodule (not recorded which). Some clones in this sample may be carry-over from other donors' samples.

This clone showed up many times. V is TRBV12-3 or TRBV12-4 and J is TRBJ1-1; the D is unclear. The germline V and J ends were trimmed by 3 bases and 2 bases, with 7 bases remaining between them. The CDR3 runs 13 residues. CDR3 sequence reads: CASSFQSNTEAFF. As DNA, the CDR3 is TGTGCCAGCAGTTTCCAAAGCAACACTGAAGCTTTCTTT.

This clone was seen many times. The V call is TRBV5-1, the J call TRBJ1-1; D call uncertain. Per germline, CDR1 SGHRS and CDR2 YFSETQ. The CDR3 extends over 13 amino acids. V was trimmed by 7 bases and J by 2 bases, leaving 12 bases between them. The CDR3 loop is CASRTDDNTEAFF. CDR3 coding DNA: TGCGCCAGCCGGACCGATGACAACACTGAAGCTTTCTTT.

This clone has a handful of counts. The chain recombines TRBV18 with TRBJ1-1; tentatively, D is TRBD1 (5 bases). The V end was cut by 6 bases, the J end by 0 bases, with 14 bases between. The CDR3 loop spans 15 amino acids. Germline assignment: CDR1 KGHSH and CDR2 LQKENI. CDR3 bases: TGTGCCAGCTCTGCCAGGGTCCTGATGAACACTGAAGCTTTCTTT. Protein: CASSARVLMNTEAFF.

Many counts were recorded for this clone. The same CDR3 also results from other DNA sequences found in this sample. J is TRBJ2-3 and V is TRBV3-1, with TRBD1 identical over 10 bases. Germline V gives CDR1 LGHDT, CDR2 YNNKEL (reference sequence). J lost 5 bases, V lost 5 bases, and 4 bases had no gene match. This CDR3 spans 14 amino acids. The CDR3 DNA is TGTGCCAGCAGCTCATGGGACAGGGGAGATACGCAGTATTTT. Amino acids: CASSSWDRGDTQYF.

V is TRBV20-1 and J is TRBJ1-4, with 7 bases fitting TRBD1. The CDR3 runs 13 residues. V was pared by 6 bases and J by 4 bases, with 5 bases of the junction left unmatched. CDR1 and CDR2 (germline): DFQATT, SNEGSKA (reference sequence). CDR3 region: CSAPTGFNEKLFF. In DNA form, the CDR3 reads TGCAGTGCCCCGACAGGGTTTAATGAAAAACTGTTTTTT.

This clone was detected a few times. At one boundary the junction diverges from the germline segment, which might be a read error. CDR3 sequence reads: CASILYGQGVYGYTF. In DNA, the CDR3 is TGTGCCAGCATTTTATACGGACAGGGGGTCTATGGCTACACCTTC. The chain combines TRBV12-3 or TRBV12-4 with TRBJ1-2; TRBD1 matches 10 bases. This CDR3 region has 15 residues.

By proportion, this clone is medium-sized. The chain joins TRBV28 to TRBJ2-7, with 7 bases lining up with TRBD1. Germline V gene data show CDR1 as MDHEN and CDR2 as SYDVKM. With V trimmed by 6 bases and J by 4 bases, 12 bases remained unmatched. CDR3 size: 15 residues. The chain's CDR3 is CASRETTGMVYEQYF. The CDR3 DNA is TGTGCCAGCAGGGAAACGACAGGGATGGTTTACGAGCAGTACTTC.

The rearrangement joins TRBV6-1 to TRBJ2-7, with 8 bases fitting TRBD1. J was trimmed by 0 bases and V by 7 bases; bases with no gene match: 8. The CDR3 is 15 residues long. Germline CDR1 is MNHNS and CDR2 is SASEGT. This CDR3 reads CASNPDRGGSYEQYF. CDR3 nucleotides: TGTGCCAGCAACCCCGACAGGGGTGGCTCCTACGAGCAGTACTTC.

This clone was counted many times. The J gene is TRBJ1-5, the V gene TRBV19, with 7 nucleotides matching TRBD1. After removal of 11 bases from V and 4 bases from J, the junction contained 14 bases not matched to a gene. CDR3 length: 15 amino acids. Germline V gene sequence: CDR1 LNHDA, CDR2 SQIVND (reference sequence). Here the CDR3 reads CASKRGVQGNQPQHF. DNA for the CDR3: TGTGCCTCAAAAAGGGGGGTACAGGGGAATCAGCCCCAGCATTTT.

There are many counts of this clone. This chain connects TRBV2 to TRBJ2-7; 11 bases are a match to TRBD2. The germline V gene has CDR1 SNHLY and CDR2 FYNNEI. Losses at the gene ends were 5 bases for V and 7 bases for J; bases not matched to a gene: 13. CDR3 length equals 16 residues. This chain's CDR3 is CASSSQGIAGGAEQYF. CDR3 nucleotide sequence: TGTGCCAGCAGTTCACAGGGCATAGCGGGAGGGGCAGAGCAGTACTTC.

This clone was recorded many times. The gene calls are TRBV30 and TRBJ1-1; D gene ambiguous. This CDR3 region has 15 residues. Germline CDR1 is GTSNPN and CDR2 is SVGIG (reference sequence). V was pared by 3 bases and J by 6 bases, with 20 bases between. The CDR3 loop is CAWSQVGDSQAEAFF. As DNA, the CDR3 is TGTGCCTGGAGCCAAGTCGGAGATTCCCAGGCTGAAGCTTTCTTT.

There are many counts of this clone. V and J are TRBV5-5 and TRBJ2-7; 9 nucleotides line up with TRBD1. The length of the CDR3 is 15 residues. With 5 bases clipped from V and 3 bases from J, the junction kept 9 bases outside the gene matches. The germline gives CDR1 SGHKS, CDR2 YYEKEE (reference sequence). The CDR3 DNA reads TGTGCCAGCAGTCCTCGGACAGGGGAAAGCTACGAGCAGTACTTC. Translating it yields CASSPRTGESYEQYF.

This clone occurred a few times. CDR3 residues: CASTPPSTGYLFF. The DNA for the CDR3 is TGTGCCAGCACCCCCCCGAGCACCGGGTATCTGTTTTTT. The chain employs TRBV28 and TRBJ2-2; D ambiguous. Germline V gives CDR1 MDHEN, CDR2 SYDVKM. The CDR3 sequence is 13 residues long. Trimming left V 7 bases short and J 14 bases short, with 20 bases between.

The chain uses TRBV20-1 and TRBJ1-6, with D possibly being TRBD1 (6 bases). Per the germline V gene, CDR1 is DFQATT and CDR2 is SNEGSKA (reference sequence). V lost 6 bases and J lost 12, with 18 bases in between. There are 13 residues in the CDR3. In DNA, the CDR3 is TGCAGTGCCAGGACAGACCCTTTGGAACCCCTCCACTTT. Translating it yields CSARTDPLEPLHF.

The V call is TRBV28, the J call TRBJ1-2; no definite D call. The V end was cut by 7 bases, the J end by 7 bases, with 13 bases between. CDR3 length: 12 residues. Germline V lookup: CDR1 MDHEN, CDR2 SYDVKM. The CDR3 coding sequence is TGTGCCAGCATGGGTGATTCATGTGGCTACACCTTC. It codes for CASMGDSCGYTF.

This chain connects TRBV13 to TRBJ2-7; tentatively, D is TRBD2 (5 bases). V lost 5 bases and J 4 bases, leaving 6 bases between the germline ends. The CDR3 loop spans 11 amino acids. Looked up from germline, CDR1 is PRHDT and CDR2 is FYEKMQ (reference sequence). CDR3 region: CASSRTYEQYF. CDR3 nucleotide sequence: TGTGCCAGCAGCCGGACTTACGAGCAGTACTTC.

V and J are TRBV5-5 and TRBJ1-4, with 10 bases fitting TRBD1. Germline CDR1 reads SGHKS; CDR2 reads YYEKEE (reference sequence). This CDR3 contains 18 residues. V was pared by 2 bases and J by 10 bases, with 17 bases of the junction left unmatched. CDR3 region: CASSLWTGGPPSSGKLFF. The CDR3, as DNA: TGTGCCAGCAGCTTATGGACAGGGGGTCCCCCGTCTAGCGGAAAACTGTTTTTT.

This clone was seen repeatedly, ten times or more. This chain joins TRBV6-2 or TRBV6-3 and TRBJ2-7; 10 nucleotides match TRBD2. From germline, CDR1 is MNHEY and CDR2 SVGEGT. The V gene end was trimmed by 7 bases and the J gene end by 0 bases; junction bases not matched to a gene: 9. CDR3 length: 16 amino acids. The CDR3 protein is CASKGLAGAGSYEQYF. The CDR3 DNA reads TGTGCCAGCAAAGGGCTAGCGGGAGCGGGCTCCTACGAGCAGTACTTC.

This clone has more than one count but fewer than ten. This rearrangement joins TRBV6-2 or TRBV6-3 to TRBJ1-3; D possibly corresponds to TRBD1 (5 bases). The germline V and J ends were trimmed by 0 bases and 4 bases, with 22 bases remaining between them. The CDR3 is 19 amino acids. Germline CDR1 is MNHEY and CDR2 is SVGEGT. The CDR3 DNA reads as TGTGCCAGCAGTTACTCGTTGGACAATCGCCCAAAAGGGGGAAACACCATATATTTT. Its protein is CASSYSLDNRPKGGNTIYF.